Below are 16 T cell receptor beta chains sequenced from a single sample in a study of blood T cells in healthy people across ages. Through a sample-barcoded 5' primer and a J-beta primer mix, a second PCR was run for about 6 to 12 cycles. TCRdb itself ran the 5' RACE reads through MiXCR, one entry per CDR3 protein. The profile shows 550,000 to 750,000 distinct CDR3 sequences, around 20% of them singletons. The sequencing input was blood. The receptors come from a man aged 65-85 years in good health.

The chain is built from TRBV20-1 and TRBJ1-6; possibly TRBD1 for D (6 bases). This CDR3 is built from 15 residues. The V gene's germline CDR1 is DFQATT and CDR2 SNEGSKA (reference sequence). V gave up 1 base and J gave up 4 bases, with 11 bases separating them. The CDR3 DNA is TGCAGTGCTAGAGGGCAGGACAGATATAATTCACCCCTCCACTTT. It specifies CSARGQDRYNSPLHF.

There are many counts of this clonotype. V usage is TRBV28 and J usage is TRBJ2-2, with 8 bases matching TRBD2. The length of the CDR3 is 20 residues. Germline V gene sequence: CDR1 MDHEN, CDR2 SYDVKM. Losses at the gene ends were 5 bases for V and 2 bases for J; bases not matched to a gene: 19. DNA of the CDR3: TGTGCCAGCAGTCTACCCAAGGGCAAGGCGGGAGGACTTAACACCGGGGAGCTGTTTTTT. This gives the protein CASSLPKGKAGGLNTGELFF.

This chain uses TRBV10-3 with TRBJ2-5, with 10 bases matching TRBD2. Germline CDR1 reads ENHRY; CDR2 reads SYGVKD. The CDR3 sequence is 15 residues long. V was pared by 7 bases and J by 11 bases, with 16 bases of the junction left unmatched. The CDR3 sequence: CAIKQASGSGLEQYF. The DNA for the CDR3 is TGTGCCATCAAGCAGGCTAGCGGGAGCGGTTTAGAGCAGTACTTC.

This clonotype has only a few counts. A much larger clone lies one base from this, so it may be a read error. The chain couples TRBV27 to TRBJ2-4; 8 nucleotides agree with TRBD1. The CDR3 consists of 14 residues. From germline, CDR1 is MNHEY and CDR2 SMNVEV (reference sequence). The CDR3 protein is CASSPGTGTNIQCF. The CDR3, as DNA: TGTGCCAGCAGTCCCGGGACAGGAACTAACATTCAGTGCTTC.

In its sample, this clonotype was seen a few times. This rearrangement joins TRBV5-6 to TRBJ2-1; 8 bases match TRBD1. The CDR3 consists of 16 residues. After removal of 5 bases from V and 2 bases from J, the junction contained 9 bases not matched to a gene. The germline gives CDR1 SGHDT, CDR2 YYEEEE. CDR3 DNA: TGTGCCAGCAGATTCCTCGGACAGGGACCCTACAATGAGCAGTTCTTC. This codes for CASRFLGQGPYNEQFF.

This clonotype has a count of ten or more. The V gene is TRBV7-2, the J gene TRBJ2-2; D is unresolved. Germline V gene lookup returns CDR1 SGHTA and CDR2 FQGNSA. CDR3 length: 15 residues. Trimming left V 1 base short and J 0 bases short, with 6 bases between. The CDR3 nucleotides are TGTGCCAGCAGCTTAGTGGCTACGAACACCGGGGAGCTGTTTTTT. Its translation is CASSLVATNTGELFF.

This clonotype was seen only a few times. This chain joins TRBV5-1 and TRBJ2-5; D is uncertain. The end of the DNA fits TRBJ2-7 better, so the J call may be wrong. This CDR3 contains 14 residues. Germline CDR1 is SGHRS and CDR2 is YFSETQ. CDR3 coding DNA: TGCGCCAGCAGCTTGAGTCTAGAGGCGGACGAGCAGTACTTC. This codes for CASSLSLEADEQYF.

The chain recombines TRBV6-2 or TRBV6-3 with TRBJ1-1; D unresolved. Germline V gives CDR1 MNHEY, CDR2 SVGEGT. The V end lost 6 bases, the J end lost 3 bases, and 14 bases lay between the germline ends. The CDR3 has 14 residues. The CDR3 nucleotides read TGTGCCAGCAGGCCCACGGGATCACACACTGAAGCTTTCTTT. This translates into CASRPTGSHTEAFF.

This CDR3 is CSARTAGRSYNEQFF. CDR3 bases: TGCAGTGCTAGAACAGCGGGCCGCTCCTACAATGAGCAGTTCTTC. V usage is TRBV20-1 and J usage is TRBJ2-1, with TRBD2 as a possible D gene (6 bases). The CDR3 has 15 residues. V lost 2 bases to trimming and J lost 0 bases, with 11 bases between them. Germline assignment: CDR1 DFQATT and CDR2 SNEGSKA (reference sequence).

This chain joins TRBV29-1 and TRBJ2-3; D not resolved. Trimming took off 0 bases at V and 0 bases at J, with 7 bases between the two ends. From germline, CDR1 is SQVTM and CDR2 ANQGSEA. There are 14 residues in the CDR3. CDR3 residues: CSVEDSASTDTQYF. As DNA, the CDR3 is TGCAGCGTTGAAGACTCAGCTAGCACAGATACGCAGTATTTT.

J is TRBJ2-1 and V is TRBV10-3, with a weak D call TRBD2 (5 bases). V lost 2 bases to trimming and J lost 6 bases, with 14 bases between them. The CDR3 totals 15 residues. Looked up from germline, CDR1 is ENHRY and CDR2 is SYGVKD. CDR3 residues: CAISEPLPGSNEQFF. The CDR3 nucleotides read TGTGCCATCAGTGAGCCACTCCCGGGGAGCAATGAGCAGTTCTTC.

The rearrangement uses TRBV28 and TRBJ2-4; D is unresolved. The V gene's germline CDR1 is MDHEN and CDR2 SYDVKM. This CDR3 is 14 amino acids long. Deletions cut 4 bases from V and 11 bases from J, with 18 bases between. CDR3 residues: CASSWGGVLSLQYF. CDR3 sequence (DNA): TGTGCCAGCAGTTGGGGTGGGGTCTTATCCCTTCAGTACTTC.

In its sample, this clonotype was seen many times. The rearrangement uses TRBV18 and TRBJ1-4; D is unclear. Germline CDR1 and CDR2: KGHSH and LQKENI. V was clipped by 3 bases and J by 4 bases, with 9 bases between them. The CDR3 is 14 residues long. CDR3 coding DNA: TGTGCCAGCTCACCGGGCCAGCTTAATGAAAAACTGTTTTTT. Translating gives CASSPGQLNEKLFF.

This clonotype has more than one count but fewer than ten. The chain carries TRBV4-3 and TRBJ2-4; D not certain. The germline V and J ends were trimmed by 1 base and 7 bases, with 8 bases remaining between them. CDR3 length: 13 amino acids. Germline V gene lookup returns CDR1 LGHNA and CDR2 YSLEER. The CDR3 reads CASSQGWGNIQYF. The CDR3 bases are TGCGCCAGCAGCCAAGGGTGGGGTAACATTCAGTACTTC.

The V call is TRBV2, the J call TRBJ1-2; TRBD1 matches 10 bases. Germline V gives CDR1 SNHLY, CDR2 FYNNEI. The length of the CDR3 is 14 residues. V lost 6 bases and J lost 7; bases outside the gene matches: 8. CDR3 coding DNA: TGTGCCAGCAGGGGGACAGGGGTCTCGGGTGGCTACACCTTC. Protein: CASRGTGVSGGYTF.

Turning to this clonotype: One junction end disagrees with the germline gene, perhaps due to a read error. The V gene is TRBV6-2 or TRBV6-3, the J gene TRBJ2-4; 7 positions match TRBD2. The germline CDR1 and CDR2 sequences are MNHEY and SVGEGT. CDR3 length equals 16 residues. CDR3 loop: CASSYRAGSAKSIQYF. The CDR3 DNA sequence: TGTGCCAGCAGTTATCGAGCGGGATCAGCCAAAAGCATTCAGTACTTC.